Below are 31 T cell receptor beta chains sequenced from a single sample in a study of radiotherapy plus CTLA-4 blockade in lung cancer. The protocol was immunoSEQ multiplex PCR, while the TCRdb copy is restricted to in-frame clones and leaves out a portion. The sample includes about 110,000 clones, approximately 81% of them seen just once. The sample in question was peripheral blood, obtained from a patient treated with radiotherapy plus ipilimumab. The origin of the receptors is a human donor with non-small cell lung cancer that progressed on radiotherapy plus ipilimumab. Some clones in this sample may be carry-over from other donors' samples.

This sequence joins TRBV5-1 and TRBJ2-3; 11 nucleotides agree with TRBD2. V lost 2 bases and J lost 3; bases outside the gene matches: 5. The germline CDR1 and CDR2 sequences are SGHRS and YFSETQ. The CDR3 spans 16 residues. The CDR3 protein is CASSLALAGGTDTQYF. The CDR3 nucleotides are TGCGCCAGCAGCTTAGCCCTAGCGGGGGGAACAGATACGCAGTATTTT.

This clone was seen just once. The rearrangement links TRBV25-1 to TRBJ2-5; 11 bases match TRBD2. V lost 6 bases and J lost 5; bases outside the gene matches: 11. Germline CDR1 is MGHDK and CDR2 is SYGVNS. The CDR3 is 16 residues long. CDR3 protein: CASRLAGGPSPETQYF. The CDR3 DNA sequence: TGTGCCAGCAGATTAGCGGGGGGGCCCTCTCCTGAGACCCAGTACTTC.

V is TRBV9 and J is TRBJ1-3; the D gene is possibly TRBD1 (6 bases). The ends were cut back, 4 bases at V and 4 bases at J, with 21 bases in the middle. CDR1 is SGDLS and CDR2 is YYNGEE in the germline V gene. CDR3 length: 17 amino acids. In nucleotides, the CDR3 is TGTGCCAGCAGCCCACAGGTCGGGGGCACGTGGGGAAACACCATATATTTT. Amino acid sequence: CASSPQVGGTWGNTIYF.

The chain employs TRBV6-5 and TRBJ1-5; TRBD1 is a possible D gene (6 bases). Germline-derived CDR1 and CDR2 are MNHEY and SVGAGI. The V end was cut by 6 bases, the J end by 3 bases, with 15 bases between. This CDR3 region has 15 residues. Here the CDR3 reads CASRRGTDNNQPQHF. Here the CDR3 DNA reads TGTGCCAGCAGAAGGGGGACGGATAACAATCAGCCCCAGCATTTT.

This chain connects TRBV25-1 to TRBJ2-6; TRBD2 is a possible D gene (6 bases). CDR1 and CDR2 (germline): MGHDK, SYGVNS. V was cut by 5 bases and J by 5 bases, with 19 bases left in between. The CDR3 has 17 amino acids. CDR3 sequence: CASSPQGRLMRANVLTF. CDR3 DNA: TGTGCCAGCAGTCCCCAAGGGAGGCTGATGAGGGCCAACGTCCTGACTTTC. The whole variable domain, remainder taken from reference TRBV25-1 and TRBJ2-6, is EADIYQTPRYLVIGTGKKITLECSQTMGHDKMYWYQQDPGMELHLIHYSYGVNSTEKGDLSSESTVSRIRTEHFPLTLESARPSHTSQYLCASSPQGRLMRANVLTFGAGSRLTVL.

The rearrangement joins TRBV7-9 to TRBJ2-5; 15 bases line up with TRBD2. The CDR3 sequence is 17 residues long. V trimming: 5 bases; J trimming: 5 bases; junction bases outside the gene matches: 9. CDR1 SEHNR and CDR2 FQNEAQ come from the germline V gene (reference sequence). Here the CDR3 DNA reads TGTGCCAGCAGCCCGGGACTAGCGGGGGGAGGAATGGAGACCCAGTACTTC. Translated, it gives CASSPGLAGGGMETQYF.

The chain links TRBV6-5 to TRBJ1-1; D is unresolved. V lost 6 bases, J lost 5 bases, and 16 bases lay in between. Germline lookup yields CDR1 MNHEY and CDR2 SVGAGI. The CDR3 has 14 amino acids. CDR3 protein: CASSDPSARTEAFF. The CDR3 nucleotides read TGTGCCAGCAGCGACCCTTCAGCCAGGACTGAAGCTTTCTTT.

The J gene is TRBJ1-2, the V gene TRBV5-4; D might be TRBD1 (5 bases). There are 16 residues in the CDR3. V dropped 0 bases and J dropped 2 bases, with 14 bases sitting between them. CDR1 and CDR2 from the germline V gene are SGHNT and YYREEE (reference sequence). CDR3 in DNA: TGTGCCAGCAGCTTGGGGGGCCAGAGCTTGAACTATGGCTACACCTTC. Translation: CASSLGGQSLNYGYTF.

The CDR3 region is CASSQLGPEYEQYF. For the CDR3, the DNA is TGCGCCAGCAGTCAATTAGGGCCCGAGTACGAGCAGTACTTC. The chain employs TRBV23-1 and TRBJ2-7, with D unclear. TRBV23-1 falls under the ORF class, with uncertain function. The CDR3 is 14 residues long. Between the trimmed V and J ends, which lost 1 base and 4 bases, there was a span of 11 bases.

On this clone itself: A read error may produce the germline difference seen at one junction end. CDR3 sequence reads: CASSPWPGDYGYAF. The DNA for the CDR3 is TGTGCCAGCAGCCCGTGGCCAGGGGACTATGGCTACGCCTTC. The V call is TRBV5-6, the J call TRBJ1-2; possibly TRBD1 for D (6 bases). The CDR3 has 14 residues. The V gene's germline CDR1 is SGHDT and CDR2 YYEEEE.

The chain carries TRBV6-1 and TRBJ2-5; the D is unclear. Trimming removed 7 bases from V and 0 bases from J, with 6 bases in between. The CDR3 loop spans 12 amino acids. The germline V gene has CDR1 MNHNS and CDR2 SASEGT. CDR3 DNA: TGTGCCAGCAAAACCTACCAAGAGACCCAGTACTTC. This gives the protein CASKTYQETQYF.

The chain couples TRBV28 to TRBJ1-2, with D unclear. V lost 5 bases and J lost 7, with 11 bases in between. The CDR3 runs to 12 residues. Germline V gene data show CDR1 as MDHEN and CDR2 as SYDVKM. The CDR3 reads CASSPAWGGYTF. DNA for the CDR3: TGTGCCAGCAGTCCTGCCTGGGGTGGCTACACCTTC.

The V and J genes are TRBV1 and TRBJ1-5. TRBV1 is deemed a pseudogene. This CDR3 has 14 residues. In nucleotides, the CDR3 is TGCACCAGCAGCCGGATACAAAGACGCCAGCCCCAGCATTTT. Translating it yields CTSSRIQRRQPQHF.

The chain recombines TRBV19 with TRBJ2-1, with 9 bases aligning to TRBD2. The CDR3 runs to 16 residues. With V trimmed by 7 bases and J by 9 bases, 16 bases remained unmatched. The germline V gene has CDR1 LNHDA and CDR2 SQIVND (reference sequence). In DNA form, the CDR3 reads TGTGCCAGTACCCAGAGCTCGCGCGGGGGGGCTTTTGAGCAGTTCTTC. Translated: CASTQSSRGGAFEQFF.

This chain uses TRBV19 with TRBJ1-1, with a weak D call TRBD1 (5 bases). CDR1 LNHDA and CDR2 SQIVND come from the germline V gene (reference sequence). V lost 7 bases, J lost 7 bases, and 19 bases lay in between. This CDR3 spans 14 amino acids. The CDR3 spells CASTLWGGPNEAFF. The CDR3 DNA is TGTGCCAGTACTCTCTGGGGGGGTCCAAATGAAGCTTTCTTT.

V is TRBV29-1 and J is TRBJ2-3, with 8 nucleotides matching TRBD2. This CDR3 contains 15 residues. Unmatched junction bases numbered 6, after V lost 2 bases and J lost 2 bases. Germline values: CDR1 SQVTM, CDR2 ANQGSEA. This CDR3 is CSVERRGDNTDTQYF. In nucleotides, the CDR3 is TGCAGCGTTGAACGGCGGGGGGACAACACAGATACGCAGTATTTT.

The chain uses TRBV7-9 and TRBJ1-2; 10 positions match TRBD1. Looked up from germline, CDR1 is SEHNR and CDR2 is FQNEAQ (reference sequence). The junction had 2 bases not matched to a gene; V was cut back by 5 bases and J by 5 bases. The CDR3 has 13 residues. Here the CDR3 DNA reads TGTGCCAGCAGCGTGGGACAGGGGTATGGCTACACCTTC. The encoded protein is CASSVGQGYGYTF.

V gene TRBV7-9 combines with J gene TRBJ1-2; the D gene is possibly TRBD1 (5 bases). This CDR3 comprises 12 residues. The germline gives CDR1 SEHNR, CDR2 FQNEAQ (reference sequence). V lost 4 bases to trimming and J lost 4 bases, with 7 bases between them. In DNA form, the CDR3 reads TGTGCCAGCAGCTCCGACAGCTATGGCTACACCTTC. Its translation: CASSSDSYGYTF. Variable domain in full (rest from reference TRBV7-9 and TRBJ1-2): DTGVSQNPRHKITKRGQNVTFRCDPISEHNRLYWYRQTLGQGPEFLTYFQNEAQLEKSRLLSDRFSAERPKGSFSTLEIQRTEQGDSAMYLCASSSDSYGYTFGSGTRLTVV.

The rearrangement uses TRBV29-1 and TRBJ1-2, with no clear D. The V and J ends lost 3 bases and 2 bases respectively, with 19 bases between them. The CDR3 consists of 16 residues. CDR1 and CDR2 from the germline V gene are SQVTM and ANQGSEA. DNA of the CDR3: TGCAGCGTTGAGGCGATACCGGGCGACGTAAACTATGGCTACACCTTC. Translating it yields CSVEAIPGDVNYGYTF.

The chain has TRBV6-1 and TRBJ2-2; D unresolved. The CDR3 has 12 amino acids. V was pared by 6 bases and J by 2 bases, with 4 bases between. Germline V gene sequence: CDR1 MNHNS, CDR2 SASEGT. In DNA, the CDR3 is TGTGCCAGCAGCTATAACACCGGGGAGCTGTTTTTT. Translated: CASSYNTGELFF.

This chain joins TRBV29-1 and TRBJ2-4; 13 nucleotides align to TRBD2. The CDR3 runs to 15 residues. CDR1 is SQVTM, CDR2 ANQGSEA, per germline. After removal of 5 bases from V and 5 bases from J, the junction contained 6 bases not matched to a gene. The CDR3 sequence is CSVPLAGGRENIQYF. In DNA, the CDR3 is TGCAGCGTTCCACTAGCGGGGGGGCGGGAAAACATTCAGTACTTC.

CDR3 DNA sequence: TGTGCCAGCAGAAGGGACAGCACAGATACGCAGTATTTT. Translation gives CASRRDSTDTQYF. J is TRBJ2-3 and V is TRBV7-6; D may match TRBD1 or TRBD2 (5 bases each). Trimming pared 6 bases from V and 0 bases from J, leaving 7 bases between. The germline V gene has CDR1 SGHVS and CDR2 FNYEAQ. The CDR3 has 13 residues.

The CDR3 is CASSQARRSSYEQYF. CDR3 sequence (DNA): TGCGCCAGCAGCCAAGCCCGTAGGAGCTCCTACGAGCAGTACTTC. The V call is TRBV4-3, the J call TRBJ2-7; D call uncertain. CDR3 length: 15 amino acids. V lost 1 base, J lost 0 bases, and 10 bases lay in between. Germline lookup yields CDR1 LGHNA and CDR2 YSLEER.

The CDR3 here is CASSLGIAASTDTQYF. In DNA, the CDR3 is TGCGCCAGCAGCTTGGGGATAGCGGCTAGCACAGATACGCAGTATTTT. This chain uses TRBV5-1 with TRBJ2-3, with TRBD2 as a possible D gene (6 bases). The CDR3 extends over 16 amino acids. V lost 0 bases to trimming and J lost 0 bases, with 11 bases between them. Germline CDR1 and CDR2: SGHRS and YFSETQ.

This clone was observed a few times. J is TRBJ2-7 and V is TRBV5-1; TRBD1 agrees at 8 bases. Looked up from germline, CDR1 is SGHRS and CDR2 is YFSETQ. This CDR3 region has 16 residues. V shed 2 bases and J 3 bases; nucleotides not matched to a gene: 10. CDR3 loop: CASSLRTGQLFYEQYF. Written as DNA, the CDR3 is TGCGCCAGCAGCTTAAGGACAGGGCAACTCTTCTACGAGCAGTACTTC. The full variable domain, in which reference TRBV5-1 and TRBJ2-7 provide the parts outside the CDR3, is KAGVTQTPRYLIKTRGQQVTLSCSPISGHRSVSWYQQTPGQGLQFLFEYFSETQRNKGNFPGRFSGRQFSNSRSEMNVSTLELGDSALYLCASSLRTGQLFYEQYFGPGTRLTVT.

CDR3 in amino acids: CASSPGPTVQETQYF. The CDR3 DNA is TGCGCCAGCAGCCCCGGACCGACCGTCCAAGAGACCCAGTACTTC. The V gene is TRBV5-1, the J gene TRBJ2-5, with D unresolved. V was pared by 4 bases and J by 1 base, with 14 bases between. The germline V gene has CDR1 SGHRS and CDR2 YFSETQ. This CDR3 comprises 15 residues. Together with reference TRBV5-1 and TRBJ2-5, the CDR3 gives the full variable domain: KAGVTQTPRYLIKTRGQQVTLSCSPISGHRSVSWYQQTPGQGLQFLFEYFSETQRNKGNFPGRFSGRQFSNSRSEMNVSTLELGDSALYLCASSPGPTVQETQYFGPGTRLLVL.

The V gene is TRBV2, the J gene TRBJ2-3; maybe TRBD2 (5 bases). The CDR3 totals 12 residues. Germline V lookup: CDR1 SNHLY, CDR2 FYNNEI. The V end lost 6 bases, the J end lost 7 bases, and 11 bases lay between the germline ends. The CDR3 bases are TGTGCCAGCAGACCGGAGGTGAATACGCAGTATTTT. It yields the protein CASRPEVNTQYF.

This chain joins TRBV19 and TRBJ1-6; D uncertain. Germline V gives CDR1 LNHDA, CDR2 SQIVND (reference sequence). The CDR3 spans 14 residues. The V end was cut by 4 bases, the J end by 2 bases, with 6 bases between. As DNA, the CDR3 is TGTGCCAGTAGTAGCGTAACCTATAATTCACCCCTCCACTTT. This codes for CASSSVTYNSPLHF. Full variable domain (missing parts from reference TRBV19 and TRBJ1-6): DGGITQSPKYLFRKEGQNVTLSCEQNLNHDAMYWYRQDPGQGLRLIYYSQIVNDFQKGDIAEGYSVSREKKESFPLTVTSAQKNPTAFYLCASSSVTYNSPLHFGNGTRLTVT.

The CDR3 bases are TGTGCCAGCAGCTTAGGACAGGGATTTTATACGCAGTATTTT. Residues: CASSLGQGFYTQYF. The chain uses TRBV11-3 and TRBJ2-3, with TRBD1 matching over 7 bases. Unmatched junction bases numbered 5, after V lost 1 base and J lost 7 bases. Looked up from germline, CDR1 is SGHNT and CDR2 is YENEEA. The CDR3 contains 14 residues.

The chain has TRBV4-2 and TRBJ2-2; D is unclear. Germline-derived CDR1 and CDR2 are LGHNA and YNFKEQ. The CDR3 runs to 16 residues. Trimming took 0 bases from V and 2 from J, leaving 10 bases between them. DNA for the CDR3: TGTGCCAGCAGCCAAGATGTCAGGACCAACACCGGGGAGCTGTTTTTT. Translated, it gives CASSQDVRTNTGELFF.

The V call is TRBV6-5, the J call TRBJ2-2; D is uncertain. The CDR3 has 11 amino acids. CDR1 and CDR2 (germline): MNHEY, SVGAGI. V lost 5 bases and J lost 4, with 2 bases in between. CDR3 nucleotides: TGTGCCAGCAGTGCCACCGGGGAGCTGTTTTTT. As protein: CASSATGELFF.